Listed below are T cell receptor beta chains from one sample, sequenced in a study of T cell repertoires in cytomegalovirus infection. A single record per CDR3 protein comes from TCRdb applying MiXCR to the reads. The sample lists approximately 990,000 distinct CDR3 sequences; less than 35% were seen once. Their antigens remain unidentified. The sequenced sample was cultured CD8+ T cells from PBMCs, obtained from culture after CMV antigen stimulation. Receptors were obtained from a human donor in good health (CMV status not recorded). Some clones in this sample may be carry-over from other donors' samples. CDR3s include the opening cysteine and the closing phenylalanine or tryptophan.

V	J	CDR3
TRBV28	TRBJ1-2	CASSLDVLPPEGYGYTF
TRBV6-5	TRBJ1-1	CASSYSGLTEAFF
TRBV11-2	TRBJ1-1	CASSISGQGRGAFF
TRBV6-5	TRBJ1-5	CASSLSVGNQPQHF
TRBV7-9	TRBJ2-3	CASSPPAGDRTDTQYF
TRBV20-1	TRBJ1-2	CSARDWAGFNYGYTF
TRBV7-9	TRBJ1-4	CASSLGREFTPANEKLFF
TRBV27	TRBJ2-1	CASSLSESNEQFF
TRBV7-9	TRBJ2-7	CASSFRGGYEQYF
TRBV5-5	TRBJ1-5	CASSGWDRPNQPQHF
TRBV11-3	TRBJ2-1	CASSSRQGEASYNEQFF
TRBV7-3	TRBJ2-3	CASSSLAGGGTDTQYF
TRBV6-2/TRBV6-3	TRBJ2-1	CASSYSPDWGSSYNEQFF
TRBV27	TRBJ2-2	CASSSGGGASGPGELFF
TRBV29-1	TRBJ1-1	CSVLRVGGVNTEAFF
TRBV20-1	TRBJ2-1	CSASGTGKYQSSYNEQFF
TRBV6-5	TRBJ2-7	CVSSFRGGGWDEQYF
TRBV7-6	TRBJ2-1	CASSLEPGKSSYNEQFF
TRBV19	TRBJ1-5	CASIFSPDSNQPQHF
TRBV5-5	TRBJ2-4	CASGHPRGSTKNIQYF
TRBV14	TRBJ2-1	CASSQGASGGASYNEQFF
TRBV25-1	TRBJ1-2	CASSEGGKGYTF
TRBV3-1	TRBJ2-5	CASSQGSSGGYQETQYF
TRBV7-4	TRBJ2-4	CASSPRDHPGGKIIQYF
TRBV20-1	TRBJ2-7	CSANRDSSYEQYF
TRBV7-3	TRBJ1-1	CASSLKGPSLNTEAFF
TRBV28	TRBJ1-1	CASRQGVFLNTEAFF
TRBV6-8	TRBJ2-6	CASRSLGLSGANVLTF
TRBV5-5	TRBJ2-3	CASSLLRTDTDTQYF
TRBV6-5	TRBJ2-3	CASSQLAGGAGDTQYF
TRBV6-8	TRBJ1-4	CASSYSILGGGEKLFF
TRBV7-9	TRBJ2-3	CASSSDRASTDTQYF
TRBV4-3	TRBJ2-7	CASSQEEKAGGGPFSYEQYF